The present T cell receptor (beta chain) was sequenced within a study of Tregs in tolerant kidney transplant recipients (dated by TCRdb to the late 2010s). About the study as a whole: The transplants used related donors with nonmyeloablative bone marrow transplantation, and mixed chimerism in the human trials was transient. TCRbeta sequencing was used in the study to identify donor-specific regulatory T cells before combined kidney and bone marrow transplantation, and the identified cells were then tracked after transplant. Results and caveats for the whole study, not just this receptor: The study was constrained by small patient numbers, and validation of the findings is required in larger populations and under other immunosuppression protocols. For some patients the PCR primers changed over time, which made it impossible to compare the samples from those patients at the nucleotide level. Biological reproducibility was not directly assessed, although technical replication error appeared to be minimal. Expanding Tregs with activated donor B cells appeared to identify the most biologically relevant and donor-specific TCRbeta repertoire. In tolerant patients, donor-specific Tregs expanded more than Tregs overall, which suggests antigen-driven rather than nonspecific expansion.

The germline V gene sets CDR1 to SGHTA and CDR2 to FQGTGA. Trimming at the junction amounts to 5 bases on V and 0 bases on J, and the germline ends lie 7 bases apart. The CDR3 covers 13 residues, taking in both the cysteine and the phenylalanine. The sequence is cut down to CDR3 DNA, 39 bases in frame from base 1. For TCRbeta CDR3 sequencing, genomic DNA was extracted from sorted cells using the QIAGEN DNeasy Blood and Tissue Kit. High-throughput TCRbeta CDR3 sequencing, including PCR amplification with bias correction and internal controls, was performed commercially through immunoSEQ. In the original analysis: A unique productive TCRbeta sequence was defined by the CDR3 nucleotide sequence when primers matched, and otherwise by the CDR3 amino acid sequence together with the Vbeta and Jbeta genes. To correct sorting error, sequences shared between sorted populations at a frequency ratio of 2:1 or less were removed; the rest were assigned to the higher population. Sequences were defined as donor-reactive when expanded at least 5-fold in CFSE-low cells versus unstimulated cells and present at a frequency of at least 0.01% in CFSE-low cells. Jensen-Shannon divergence, calculated on the top 100 TCRbeta sequences ranked by frequency, was used to quantify repertoire divergence. For any sample with multiple sequencing runs, sorting error was corrected in each run separately before the runs were pooled. Imported from immuneACCESS, the table was reduced by TCRdb to in-frame sequences with V and J called. These copies leave out some clones; in studies compared against another copy, an unresolved V gene accounts for under half, and the cause of the remainder is not known. V, J and clone size reflect that table, while D and trimming were determined from the DNA. For this sample the table gives around 77,000 clones, of which 95% to 98% were detected only once. The ten largest make up over 0.45% of the sample.

Read against the paper, the sample's time point label means: blood sample drawn before combined kidney and bone marrow transplant. Unstimulated Tregs (CD4+CD25+CD127-), CD4+ non-Tregs (CD4+CD25-), CD4 and CD8 cells were FACS-sorted from thawed PBMCs. The patients were several recipients of combined kidney and bone marrow transplants from the ITN036ST trial, and samples were available only from these trial subjects. Healthy control blood was processed by Ficoll density gradient to PBMCs and cryopreserved; patient PBMCs were collected before and after transplant. Worth noting for this clone: Its antigen specificity is not known. No base-level quality is on record; no much larger clone is a single base apart.

The receptor's source is a human donor who received a combined kidney and bone marrow transplant. The sequenced sample was CD4+ T cells from blood, obtained before the transplant. This receptor chain uses TRBV7-3 and TRBJ1-1, with the D gene not confidently named. Here is the DNA: TGTGCCAGCAGCCCCCAGGTGAACACTGAAGCTTTCTTT. This sequence encodes CASSPQVNTEAFF.